The 2 T cell receptor beta chains in this list originate from one sample, sequenced in a study of shared clonotypes between healthy human individuals. This table comes from immunoSEQ multiplex PCR, and its TCRdb copy is limited to in-frame clones, with some not included. The table has roughly 1,500,000 clones, 98% seen once. The sequenced sample was naive CD4+ T cells sorted from blood. Documented subset: CD45RA+ positively selected. Receptors originate from a man aged 25-45 years in good health.

The chain employs TRBV18 and TRBJ2-7, with a weak D call TRBD1 (6 bases). The V end was cut by 4 bases, the J end by 1 base, with 11 bases between. Per the germline V gene, CDR1 is KGHSH and CDR2 is LQKENI. There are 14 residues in the CDR3. In DNA form, the CDR3 reads TGTGCCAGCTCACGAAAGGACAGATCCTACGAGCAGTACTTC. This encodes CASSRKDRSYEQYF.

In its sample, this clone was seen once. The gene calls are TRBV7-9 and TRBJ2-2; D might be TRBD2 (5 bases). Trimming pared 4 bases from V and 4 bases from J, leaving 10 bases between. The CDR3 is made up of 14 amino acids. Germline CDR1 reads SEHNR; CDR2 reads FQNEAQ (reference sequence). The CDR3 bases are TGTGCCAGCAGCTCAGGACTGTTCACCGGGGAGCTGTTTTTT. It codes for CASSSGLFTGELFF.